This T cell receptor beta chain comes out of a study of vaccination effects on CD4 cells after COVID-19. TCRdb's copy holds only in-frame clones and misses some; the assay was immunoSEQ multiplex PCR. The sample gives tens of thousands of clones, over 65% of which show up once; 3% to 4.5% is in the top ten. Researchers isolated CD4+ T cells once approximately 10 days of culture had elapsed. Between March and December 2020, the person had a SARS-CoV-2 infection that PCR confirmed. Participants were given two doses of BNT162b2 or mRNA-1273 vaccine. The CDR3 contains 13 residues. Trimming removed 7 bases at V and 2 bases at J, with 9 bases between. Germline CDR1 reads SGHAT; CDR2 reads FQNNGV. Concerning this clone itself: The target antigen is unknown.

This receptor was taken from a human donor who had a prior SARS-CoV-2 infection. V gene TRBV11-2 combines with J gene TRBJ1-3; D unclear. The material was CD4+ T cells from PBMCs cultured without peptide, obtained after COVID-19 vaccination. The CDR3 here is CASNPRAGNTIYF. For the CDR3, the DNA is TGTGCCAGCAACCCGCGGGCTGGAAACACCATATATTTT.